Below are 28 T cell receptor beta chains sequenced from a single sample in a study of OX40 agonist ivuxolimab in advanced cancers. The table came from immunoSEQ multiplex PCR; TCRdb's copy has only in-frame clones and leaves some out. There are 40,000 to 45,000 clones in the sample; around 87% occur only once, and over 0.3% lies in the top ten. The sample was CD4+ or CD8+ T cells sorted from blood, taken in a trial of the OX40 agonist ivuxolimab. The receptors originated from an adult with an advanced solid tumor such as melanoma, head and neck, liver or kidney cancer.

This sequence joins TRBV18 and TRBJ1-3, with D perhaps matching TRBD1 (5 bases). The germline gives CDR1 KGHSH, CDR2 LQKENI. Trimming stripped 3 bases from V and 0 bases from J, with 18 bases between. The CDR3 runs 18 residues. CDR3 in DNA: TGTGCCAGCTCACCGACCCGACGGACACTCGACTCTGGAAACACCATATATTTT. This codes for CASSPTRRTLDSGNTIYF.

This clone was counted once. The genes are TRBV5-1 and TRBJ2-5, with TRBD2 matching over 9 bases. Germline CDR1 SGHRS, CDR2 YFSETQ. With 1 base clipped from V and 4 bases from J, the junction kept 5 bases outside the gene matches. The CDR3 sequence is 15 residues long. This CDR3 reads CASSLPSGALETQYF. Written as DNA, the CDR3 is TGCGCCAGCAGCTTGCCTAGCGGGGCTTTAGAGACCCAGTACTTC.

The chain joins TRBV5-1 to TRBJ2-3; TRBD1 agrees at 8 bases. This CDR3 contains 16 residues. Germline CDR1 SGHRS, CDR2 YFSETQ. Trimming cost V 4 bases and J 3 bases; bases outside gene matches: 10. In DNA form, the CDR3 reads TGCGCCAGCAGCCCCGACATCAGGGGGCCGACAGATACGCAGTATTTT. As protein: CASSPDIRGPTDTQYF.

This chain connects TRBV18 to TRBJ1-2; the D is unclear. This CDR3 spans 13 amino acids. From germline, CDR1 is KGHSH and CDR2 LQKENI. Trimming left V 6 bases short and J 2 bases short, with 10 bases between. CDR3 nucleotides: TGTGCCAGCTCGAAGGAACCCAACTATGGCTACACCTTC. Amino acids: CASSKEPNYGYTF.

The V call is TRBV27, the J call TRBJ2-1; possibly TRBD1 or TRBD2 for D (5 bases each). In germline, CDR1 is MNHEY, CDR2 SMNVEV (reference sequence). Trimming removed 3 bases at V and 5 bases at J, with 20 bases between. This CDR3 is 17 amino acids long. In nucleotides, the CDR3 is TGTGCCAGCAGTTTTGTTTTTGGGACGAGGGGACACAATGAGCAGTTCTTC. Its translation is CASSFVFGTRGHNEQFF.

J is TRBJ1-1 and V is TRBV2, with D hard to call. CDR1 SNHLY and CDR2 FYNNEI come from the germline V gene. The CDR3 sequence is 13 residues long. The V end lost 4 bases, the J end lost 0 bases, and 6 bases lay between the germline ends. CDR3 protein: CASSGFMNTEAFF. CDR3 DNA: TGTGCCAGCAGTGGCTTCATGAACACTGAAGCTTTCTTT.

The V gene is TRBV19, the J gene TRBJ2-7; either TRBD1 or TRBD2 may supply D (6 bases each). This CDR3 comprises 15 residues. Trimming took 5 bases from V and 4 from J, leaving 18 bases between them. Looked up from germline, CDR1 is LNHDA and CDR2 is SQIVND (reference sequence). CDR3 nucleotides: TGTGCCAGTAGTCCCCTAGGAGGGGGGCTGTACGAGCAGTACTTC. Amino acid sequence: CASSPLGGGLYEQYF.

The genes are TRBV6-5 and TRBJ2-2; no clear D. CDR3 length: 16 residues. Germline V gene lookup returns CDR1 MNHEY and CDR2 SVGAGI. Between the trimmed V and J ends, which lost 2 bases and 0 bases, there was a span of 10 bases. CDR3 nucleotides: TGTGCCAGCAGTTACGTGGTTTTCGCGAACACCGGGGAGCTGTTTTTT. Its translation is CASSYVVFANTGELFF.

The rearrangement uses TRBV4-1 and TRBJ2-1; D tentatively fits TRBD1 or TRBD2 (6 bases each). Trimming took off 0 bases at V and 12 bases at J, with 15 bases between the two ends. Germline CDR1 MGHRA, CDR2 YSYEKL. The CDR3 contains 14 residues. The CDR3 nucleotides read TGCGCCAGCAGCCAAGACGGGGGCACGCGAGGGCAGTTCTTC. The encoded protein is CASSQDGGTRGQFF.

The genes are TRBV5-6 and TRBJ2-7; 7 bases are shared with TRBD2. V lost 4 bases to trimming and J lost 4 bases; unmatched junction nucleotides: 8. The CDR3 consists of 14 residues. Germline CDR1 SGHDT, CDR2 YYEEEE. Written as DNA, the CDR3 is TGTGCCAGCAGCACTAGCGACACCCCTTACGAGCAGTACTTC. Encoded protein: CASSTSDTPYEQYF.

This clone was detected only once. This sequence joins TRBV7-8 and TRBJ2-7; D gene ambiguous. CDR1 and CDR2 (germline): SGHVS, FQNEAQ. The CDR3 runs 13 residues. V lost 2 bases and J lost 3, with 8 bases in between. CDR3 DNA: TGTGCCAGCAGCTTAAACGAGAACTACGAGCAGTACTTC. Protein: CASSLNENYEQYF.

The rearrangement joins TRBV7-8 to TRBJ1-1; possibly TRBD1 for D (6 bases). The ends were cut back, 0 bases at V and 7 bases at J, with 9 bases in the middle. The CDR3 is 13 amino acids. Germline assignment: CDR1 SGHVS and CDR2 FQNEAQ. The CDR3 region is CASSLAGGREAFF. CDR3 sequence (DNA): TGTGCCAGCAGCTTAGCAGGGGGACGTGAAGCTTTCTTT.

The rearrangement uses TRBV7-2 and TRBJ2-1, with 8 bases fitting TRBD2. Germline loops: CDR1 SGHTA, CDR2 FQGNSA. V shed 3 bases, J shed 6 bases, and the junction held 7 bases outside the gene matches. The CDR3 has 15 residues. The CDR3 region has the DNA TGTGCCAGCAGCTTTACCGGGGGGGCTGGCAATGAGCAGTTCTTC. Its protein product is CASSFTGGAGNEQFF.

This clone is a singleton in its sample. The V call is TRBV14, the J call TRBJ2-2; D remains ambiguous. This CDR3 comprises 12 residues. The V gene's germline CDR1 is SGHDN and CDR2 FVKESK. Between the trimmed V and J ends, which lost 1 base and 13 bases, there was a span of 10 bases. The CDR3 loop reads CASSQVARPLFF. CDR3 DNA: TGTGCCAGCAGCCAAGTCGCCCGTCCGCTGTTTTTT.

The gene calls are TRBV28 and TRBJ2-1; the match to TRBD2 covers 9 bases. Losses at the gene ends were 6 bases for V and 2 bases for J; bases not matched to a gene: 14. This CDR3 is 18 amino acids long. In germline, CDR1 is MDHEN, CDR2 SYDVKM. CDR3 DNA: TGTGCCAGCAGCCCCTTAGGGCTAGCGGGGCATCCCTACAATGAGCAGTTCTTC. Translating it yields CASSPLGLAGHPYNEQFF. Filled out from reference TRBV28 and TRBJ2-1, the complete variable domain reads DVKVTQSSRYLVKRTGEKVFLECVQDMDHENMFWYRQDPGLGLRLIYFSYDVKMKEKGDIPEGYSVSREKKERFSLILESASTNQTSMYLCASSPLGLAGHPYNEQFFGPGTRLTVL.

This chain joins TRBV2 and TRBJ2-1; the D is unclear. CDR3 size: 13 residues. Trimming pared 8 bases from V and 7 bases from J, leaving 15 bases between. Germline V lookup: CDR1 SNHLY, CDR2 FYNNEI. The CDR3 region is CASSQEQGNEQFF. The CDR3 DNA reads as TGTGCCAGCTCCCAGGAGCAAGGGAATGAGCAGTTCTTC.

The rearrangement joins TRBV5-6 to TRBJ1-1, with 7 bases lining up with TRBD1. Germline assignment: CDR1 SGHDT and CDR2 YYEEEE. V dropped 2 bases and J dropped 1; count of bases not matched to a gene: 8. The CDR3 extends over 16 amino acids. The CDR3 loop is CASSFEWDRANTEAFF. The CDR3 DNA sequence: TGTGCCAGCAGCTTCGAATGGGACAGAGCGAACACTGAAGCTTTCTTT.

The chain recombines TRBV5-1 with TRBJ1-3; D may be TRBD1 (5 bases). V shed 6 bases and J shed 1 base, with 8 bases lying between them. The CDR3 runs to 13 residues. Germline-derived CDR1 and CDR2 are SGHRS and YFSETQ. This chain's CDR3 is CASNSGSGNTIYF. As DNA, the CDR3 is TGCGCCAGCAATTCAGGGTCTGGAAACACCATATATTTT.

The chain links TRBV9 to TRBJ1-3; D gene unclear. This CDR3 is 16 amino acids long. Between the trimmed V and J ends, which lost 3 bases and 1 base, there was a span of 14 bases. The germline gives CDR1 SGDLS, CDR2 YYNGEE. CDR3 residues: CASSARFDLSGNTIYF. In DNA, the CDR3 is TGTGCCAGCAGCGCCCGATTCGACCTATCTGGAAACACCATATATTTT.

The chain links TRBV6-6 to TRBJ2-7; 8 nucleotides match TRBD2. CDR1 and CDR2 (germline): MNHNY, SVGAGI (reference sequence). Germline trimming cut 6 bases from V and 2 bases from J; bases unmatched to any gene: 12. The CDR3 is made up of 16 amino acids. CDR3 coding DNA: TGTGCCAGCAGGACAACAGAAGCGGGAGCAGCCTACGAGCAGTACTTC. Translated, it gives CASRTTEAGAAYEQYF.

The V and J genes are TRBV5-1 and TRBJ2-7, with 7 bases matching TRBD2. This CDR3 comprises 12 residues. The germline V gene encodes CDR1 SGHRS and CDR2 YFSETQ. J lost 7 bases, V lost 2 bases, and 3 bases had no gene match. CDR3 amino acids: CASSFQGGEQYF. CDR3 nucleotides: TGCGCCAGCAGCTTTCAGGGAGGGGAGCAGTACTTC.

V gene TRBV7-3 combines with J gene TRBJ2-3; unclear D gene. V was cut by 3 bases and J by 2 bases, with 3 bases left in between. The CDR3 is made up of 12 amino acids. Germline loops: CDR1 SGHTA, CDR2 FQGTGA. DNA of the CDR3: TGTGCCAGCAGCTTGGCCACAGATACGCAGTATTTT. Protein product: CASSLATDTQYF.

The chain recombines TRBV2 with TRBJ1-4, with TRBD1 matching 9 bases. Germline CDR1 is SNHLY and CDR2 is FYNNEI. The CDR3 is 16 amino acids. Trimming removed 4 bases from V and 4 bases from J; junction bases left unmatched: 7. The CDR3 loop reads CASSARPGQGNEKLFF. In nucleotides, the CDR3 is TGTGCCAGCAGTGCCCGGCCGGGACAGGGTAATGAAAAACTGTTTTTT.

A single count supports this clone. V gene TRBV19 combines with J gene TRBJ1-4; no clear D. V was pared by 6 bases and J by 8 bases, with 13 bases between. The germline CDR1 and CDR2 sequences are LNHDA and SQIVND (reference sequence). CDR3 size: 13 residues. CDR3 nucleotides: TGTGCCAGTAGCCCTAGATTGTGGGAAAAACTGTTTTTT. It codes for CASSPRLWEKLFF.

The chain links TRBV6-5 to TRBJ2-7; possibly TRBD1 for D (6 bases). The V and J ends lost 3 bases and 3 bases respectively, with 15 bases between them. The CDR3 consists of 15 residues. Per the germline V gene, CDR1 is MNHEY and CDR2 is SVGAGI. The chain's CDR3 is CASSYTGDTYYEQYF. The CDR3 bases are TGTGCCAGCAGTTATACTGGGGACACCTACTACGAGCAGTACTTC.

In DNA form, the CDR3 reads TGCGCCAGCAGACCGGGACAGGGATCAGCTTTCTTT. This codes for CASRPGQGSAFF. V usage is TRBV5-1 and J usage is TRBJ1-1; 9 bases are shared with TRBD1. The ends lost 5 bases at V and 10 bases at J; junction bases unmatched: 6. CDR3 length: 12 amino acids. Germline values: CDR1 SGHRS, CDR2 YFSETQ.

This chain uses TRBV10-3 with TRBJ1-1, with D possibly being TRBD1 (5 bases). V was trimmed by 11 bases and J by 3 bases, leaving 13 bases between them. The CDR3 sequence is 12 residues long. Germline CDR1 ENHRY, CDR2 SYGVKD. The CDR3 DNA reads as TGTGCCTCAGGGCAGGGCGACACTGAAGCTTTCTTT. Translating it yields CASGQGDTEAFF.

This clone was seen a single time. The chain links TRBV18 to TRBJ2-7; D might be TRBD1 (6 bases). This CDR3 has 13 amino acids. From germline, CDR1 is KGHSH and CDR2 LQKENI. V was cut by 3 bases and J by 7 bases, with 13 bases left in between. The CDR3 loop reads CASSPPSRGEQYF. As DNA, the CDR3 is TGTGCCAGCTCACCCCCATCCAGGGGTGAGCAGTACTTC.